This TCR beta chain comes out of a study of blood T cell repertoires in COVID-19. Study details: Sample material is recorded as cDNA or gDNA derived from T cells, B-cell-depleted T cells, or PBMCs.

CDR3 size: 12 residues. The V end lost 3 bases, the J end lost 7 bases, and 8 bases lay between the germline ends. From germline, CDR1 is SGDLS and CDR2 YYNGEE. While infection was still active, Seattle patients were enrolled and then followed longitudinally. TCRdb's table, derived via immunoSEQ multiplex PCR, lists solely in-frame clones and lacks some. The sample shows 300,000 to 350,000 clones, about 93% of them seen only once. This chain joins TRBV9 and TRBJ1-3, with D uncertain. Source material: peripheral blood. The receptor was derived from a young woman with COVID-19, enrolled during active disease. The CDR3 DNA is TGTGCCAGCAGCGCATCCCCCAACACCATATATTTT. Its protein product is CASSASPNTIYF. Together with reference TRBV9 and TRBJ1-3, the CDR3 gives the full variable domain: DSGVTQTPKHLITATGQRVTLRCSPRSGDLSVYWYQQSLDQGLQFLIQYYNGEERAKGNILERFSAQQFPDLHSELNLSSLELGDSALYFCASSASPNTIYFGEGSWLTVV.